This T cell receptor (beta chain) is from a study of cytomegalovirus exposure and HLA in healthy donors. The overall study: The same platform used for the 650 to 700 first-cohort repertoires was also used for the 120 or so validation repertoires, as a later analysis reported. Findings and limits, study-wide: Altogether, around 160 TCR beta chains were recorded as cytomegalovirus-associated. In vitro assays verified that a few CMV-associated chains recognized CMV antigens specifically.

The CDR3 runs to 13 residues. CDR1 MNHEY and CDR2 SVGAGI come from the germline V gene. Deletions cut 7 bases from V and 3 bases from J, with 10 bases between. Regarding this clone: The antigen remains undetermined.

The method was immunoSEQ multiplex PCR; TCRdb's version includes in-frame clones alone and lacks a portion of them. The sample lists approximately 190,000 clones; about four fifths were seen once. The rearrangement uses TRBV6-5 and TRBJ2-1, with D possibly being TRBD2 (6 bases). The sequence was collected from a man aged 18 to 30 in good health and CMV-seropositive. The sample was PBMCs. In DNA, the CDR3 is TGTGCCAGCATCGGGGGAGACTACAATGAGCAGTTCTTC. Its protein is CASIGGDYNEQFF.